Sequencing of this TCR beta chain was carried out in a study of response to subunit inactivated influenza vaccine. General study results and limits: Every seasonal influenza vaccination brings in few new T cells, the authors suggested.

The length of the CDR3 is 15 residues. Trimming took 3 bases from V and 4 from J; bases not matched to a gene: 3. This clonotype was recorded at least ten times. The antigen remains unidentified. TCRdb independently ran MiXCR on the RT-PCR reads; one entry per CDR3 protein. The repertoire consists of over 800,000 distinct CDR3 sequences, with about 20% occurring once and the leading ten covering about 10%. The rearrangement uses TRBV12-3 or TRBV12-4 and TRBJ2-5, with 12 bases that match TRBD1. This TCR was sampled from a man between 45 and 60 years old who received an inactivated influenza vaccine. The source material was PBMCs from blood, sampled roughly 5 days after vaccination. CDR3 region: CASSLGQGALETQYF. The CDR3 bases are TGTGCCAGCAGTTTGGGACAGGGGGCATTAGAGACCCAGTACTTC.